This T cell receptor (beta chain) was recorded in a study of T cell repertoires in cytomegalovirus infection. The CDR3 totals 18 residues. Germline V lookup: CDR1 SNHLY, CDR2 FYNNEI. J was trimmed by 0 bases and V by 6 bases; bases with no gene match: 13. TCRdb passed the reads through MiXCR, listing each CDR3 protein once. This sample has 250,000 to 400,000 distinct CDR3 sequences, with 20% to 25% found just once. The sample holds a few counts of this clonotype. What it recognizes is unknown. The clonotype originates from a human donor in good health (CMV status not recorded). Some clones in this sample may be carry-over from other donors' samples. The chain uses TRBV2 and TRBJ1-1; the match to TRBD1 covers 10 bases. The sequenced sample was cultured PBMCs, obtained from culture after CMV antigen stimulation. The chain's CDR3 is CASSQPLDRGNLNTEAFF. The CDR3, as DNA: TGTGCCAGCAGCCAACCCTTGGACAGGGGGAACTTGAACACTGAAGCTTTCTTT.